These 20 T cell receptor beta chains were all obtained from the same sample, sequenced in a study of blood T cell repertoires in COVID-19. Profiling relied on immunoSEQ multiplex PCR, and the TCRdb table lists in-frame clones only, not all of them. Counted here are fewer than 110,000 clones, about 85% occurring once; the ten biggest clones make up approximately 3.1%. Sequencing was done on a sample of peripheral blood. These receptor sequences come from a middle-aged man in a cohort sampled during active COVID-19.

The V gene is TRBV6-2 or TRBV6-3, the J gene TRBJ1-5; 9 positions match TRBD1. The germline V gene has CDR1 MNHEY and CDR2 SVGEGT. This CDR3 contains 15 residues. The ends lost 5 bases at V and 6 bases at J; junction bases unmatched: 8. In DNA form, the CDR3 reads TGTGCCAGCAGTACTGCCGGGACAGGGTCTCAGCCCCAGCATTTT. Its protein is CASSTAGTGSQPQHF.

The chain is built from TRBV24-1 and TRBJ2-2, with 9 positions matching TRBD2. V was clipped by 9 bases and J by 3 bases; unmatched bases: 13. The CDR3 loop spans 17 amino acids. In germline, CDR1 is KGHDR, CDR2 SFDVKD. The DNA of the CDR3 is TGTGCCACCGGAATCGGGGGCGGGGGGGCCCACACCGGGGAGCTGTTTTTT. It specifies CATGIGGGGAHTGELFF.

Of note for this clone: The junction shows a germline mismatch at one end, possibly a read error. V usage is TRBV6-2 or TRBV6-3 and J usage is TRBJ2-2; maybe TRBD2 (5 bases). The CDR3 length is 13 residues. The germline gives CDR1 MNHEY, CDR2 SVGEGT. DNA of the CDR3: TGTGCCAGCAGTACCAACTTGGCCGGGGAGCTGCTTTTT. Amino acids: CASSTNLAGELLF.

This chain connects TRBV5-1 to TRBJ2-3; 9 bases fit TRBD1. J gave up 5 bases and V 4 bases, and 8 bases lay outside the gene matches. The CDR3 covers 15 residues. CDR1 and CDR2 from the germline V gene are SGHRS and YFSETQ. The CDR3 reads CASSLGDRVGDTQYF. The CDR3 nucleotides read TGCGCCAGCAGCCTGGGGGACAGGGTGGGAGATACGCAGTATTTT.

This chain links TRBV7-9 with TRBJ1-1; D unresolved. This CDR3 has 14 amino acids. The germline V gene has CDR1 SEHNR and CDR2 FQNEAQ (reference sequence). V dropped 6 bases and J dropped 5 bases, with 16 bases sitting between them. As DNA, the CDR3 is TGTGCCAGCAGTCCTAACCCCCTTGTTACTGAAGCTTTCTTT. Translating gives CASSPNPLVTEAFF.

The chain links TRBV19 to TRBJ1-1; unclear D gene. The V end lost 1 base, the J end lost 2 bases, and 14 bases lay between the germline ends. CDR3 length equals 16 residues. Germline CDR1 and CDR2: LNHDA and SQIVND (reference sequence). Here the CDR3 DNA reads TGTGCCAGTAGTATAGCTAGCGGGGTCGGAAACACTGAAGCTTTCTTT. Amino acid sequence: CASSIASGVGNTEAFF.

This clone was detected a few times. J is TRBJ1-1 and V is TRBV6-5; D remains ambiguous. V shed 3 bases and J shed 2 bases, with 7 bases lying between them. This CDR3 region has 13 residues. Germline CDR1 is MNHEY and CDR2 is SVGAGI. The CDR3: CASSYGRNTEAFF. In DNA, the CDR3 is TGTGCCAGCAGTTATGGCCGTAACACTGAAGCTTTCTTT.

The rearrangement links TRBV15 to TRBJ1-5, with a tentative D call TRBD1 (5 bases). The germline V gene has CDR1 LNHNV and CDR2 YYDKDF (reference sequence). The CDR3 consists of 17 residues. V shed 2 bases and J shed 4 bases, with 18 bases lying between them. The CDR3 sequence is CATSRPWGRGKNQPQHF. CDR3 DNA sequence: TGTGCCACCAGCAGACCGTGGGGACGGGGGAAGAATCAGCCCCAGCATTTT.

This clone was counted between two and nine times. Germline is not matched at one junction end, which may reflect a read error. The gene calls are TRBV7-7 and TRBJ1-5, with TRBD1 matching over 8 bases. The CDR3 covers 14 residues. Germline CDR1 is SSHAT and CDR2 is FNYEAQ (reference sequence). CDR3 sequence: CASSPDRANQPQHF. For the CDR3, the DNA is TGTGCTAGCAGCCCGGACAGGGCCAATCAGCCCCAGCATTTT. Combining the CDR3 with reference TRBV7-7 and TRBJ1-5 gives the whole variable domain GAGVSQSPRYKVTKRGQDVTLRCDPISSHATLYWYQQALGQGPEFLTYFNYEAQPDKSGLPSDRFSAERPEGSISTLTIQRTEQRDSAMYRCASSPDRANQPQHFGDGTRLSIL.

The rearrangement joins TRBV19 to TRBJ1-1; the match to TRBD1 covers 9 bases. The V and J ends lost 5 bases and 1 base, in that order; junction bases with no gene match: 5. This CDR3 has 15 residues. Germline CDR1 and CDR2: LNHDA and SQIVND (reference sequence). CDR3 region: CASSSGQGWNTEAFF. DNA for the CDR3: TGTGCCAGTAGTTCGGGACAGGGCTGGAACACTGAAGCTTTCTTT. The full variable domain, rest sourced from reference TRBV19 and TRBJ1-1, is DGGITQSPKYLFRKEGQNVTLSCEQNLNHDAMYWYRQDPGQGLRLIYYSQIVNDFQKGDIAEGYSVSREKKESFPLTVTSAQKNPTAFYLCASSSGQGWNTEAFFGQGTRLTVV.

The chain joins TRBV5-6 to TRBJ2-3, with no clear D. This CDR3 region has 11 residues. V was trimmed by 4 bases and J by 6 bases, leaving 6 bases between them. Germline loops: CDR1 SGHDT, CDR2 YYEEEE. This CDR3 is CASSLRDTQYF. Written as DNA, the CDR3 is TGTGCCAGCAGCCTGAGGGATACGCAGTATTTT.

In DNA, the CDR3 is TGTGCCAGCAGCGCTGACAGGGGCTATGGCTACACCTTC. Translation: CASSADRGYGYTF. V is TRBV6-4 and J is TRBJ1-2, with 8 bases lining up with TRBD1. The V gene end was trimmed by 6 bases and the J gene end by 4 bases; junction bases not matched to a gene: 4. Germline assignment: CDR1 MRHNA and CDR2 SNTAGT. CDR3 size: 13 residues.

The J gene is TRBJ2-2, the V gene TRBV6-5; tentative D call: TRBD1 (5 bases). V lost 4 bases and J lost 7, with 16 bases in between. Germline CDR1 is MNHEY and CDR2 is SVGAGI. The CDR3 covers 15 residues. The DNA of the CDR3 is TGTGCCAGCAGTTGGCGACAGCCCAACGGCGGGGAGCTGTTTTTT. Encoded protein: CASSWRQPNGGELFF.

CDR3 sequence: CASSARSWSGRTDTQYF. CDR3 coding DNA: TGTGCCAGCAGCGCCAGGTCATGGAGCGGGCGCACAGATACGCAGTATTTT. The chain has TRBV7-2 and TRBJ2-3; D is perhaps TRBD2 (6 bases). CDR1 SGHTA and CDR2 FQGNSA come from the germline V gene. Trimming took 5 bases from V and 1 from J, leaving 19 bases between them. The CDR3 sequence is 17 residues long.

Comment on this clone: Relative to the germline gene, one junction end is altered; a read error may explain this. This chain connects TRBV18 to TRBJ1-2; TRBD1 agrees at 10 bases. The CDR3 is made up of 15 amino acids. In germline, CDR1 is KGHSH, CDR2 LQKENI. Here the CDR3 DNA reads TGTGCCAGCTCATCACCGGGGACAGGGGACCATGGCTACACCTTC. It is translated as CASSSPGTGDHGYTF.

The CDR3 loop reads CASSLGQAASYNEQFF. The CDR3 coding sequence is TGCGCCAGCAGCTTGGGGCAGGCCGCCTCCTACAATGAGCAGTTCTTC. The rearrangement links TRBV5-1 to TRBJ2-1, with unresolved D. Looked up from germline, CDR1 is SGHRS and CDR2 is YFSETQ. V shed 0 bases and J shed 0 bases, with 10 bases lying between them. This CDR3 is built from 16 residues.

The chain has TRBV28 and TRBJ1-5; D possibly corresponds to TRBD1 (5 bases). The CDR3 extends over 15 amino acids. The V end was cut by 5 bases, the J end by 2 bases, with 13 bases between. From germline, CDR1 is MDHEN and CDR2 SYDVKM. The CDR3 region is CASSPRGSGNQPQHF. CDR3 coding DNA: TGTGCCAGCAGTCCCCGGGGGAGCGGCAATCAGCCCCAGCATTTT.

The chain uses TRBV5-4 and TRBJ1-4, with D maybe TRBD1 (5 bases). Per the germline V gene, CDR1 is SGHNT and CDR2 is YYREEE (reference sequence). This CDR3 has 13 amino acids. Trimming left V 1 base short and J 7 bases short, with 8 bases between. Here the CDR3 reads CASSLKGIEKLFF. CDR3 coding DNA: TGTGCCAGCAGCTTGAAGGGGATTGAAAAACTGTTTTTT.

The chain links TRBV7-2 to TRBJ2-3; possible D gene TRBD1, 6 bases. CDR1 and CDR2 from the germline V gene are SGHTA and FQGNSA. The CDR3 is 16 amino acids. The ends were cut back, 4 bases at V and 2 bases at J, with 16 bases in the middle. CDR3 sequence reads: CASSYSGTQNTDTQYF. In DNA, the CDR3 is TGTGCCAGCAGCTACTCCGGGACACAGAACACAGATACGCAGTATTTT.

The CDR3 nucleotides are TGTGCCATCAGTGAGCAAGATAGGGCGGGTGAGCAGTTCTTC. Amino acids: CAISEQDRAGEQFF. The chain has TRBV10-3 and TRBJ2-1, with TRBD2 as a possible D gene (5 bases). Germline assignment: CDR1 ENHRY and CDR2 SYGVKD. V was clipped by 2 bases and J by 9 bases, with 14 bases between them. The CDR3 sequence is 14 residues long.